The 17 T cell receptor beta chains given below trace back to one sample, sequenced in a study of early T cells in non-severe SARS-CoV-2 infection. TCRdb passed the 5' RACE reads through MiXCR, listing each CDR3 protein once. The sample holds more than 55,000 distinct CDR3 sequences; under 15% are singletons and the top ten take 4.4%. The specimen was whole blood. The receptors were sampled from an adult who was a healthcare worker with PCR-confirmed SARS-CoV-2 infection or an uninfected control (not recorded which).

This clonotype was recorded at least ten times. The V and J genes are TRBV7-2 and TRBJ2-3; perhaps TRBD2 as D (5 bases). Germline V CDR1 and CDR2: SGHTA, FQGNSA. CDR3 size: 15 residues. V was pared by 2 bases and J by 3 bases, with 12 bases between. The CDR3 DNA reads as TGTGCCAGCAGCTTATCGGCCAGAGGGACAGATACGCAGTATTTT. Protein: CASSLSARGTDTQYF.

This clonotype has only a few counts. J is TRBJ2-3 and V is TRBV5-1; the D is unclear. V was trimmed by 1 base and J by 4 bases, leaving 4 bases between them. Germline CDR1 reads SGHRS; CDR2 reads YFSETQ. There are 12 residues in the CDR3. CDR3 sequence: CASSLIADTQYF. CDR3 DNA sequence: TGCGCCAGCAGCTTGATCGCAGATACGCAGTATTTT.

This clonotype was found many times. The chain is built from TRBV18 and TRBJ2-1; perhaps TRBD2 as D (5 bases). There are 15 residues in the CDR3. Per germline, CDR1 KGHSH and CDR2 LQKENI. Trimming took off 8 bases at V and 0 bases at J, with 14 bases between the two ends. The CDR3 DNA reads TGTGCCAGCGCCTTAGCGCCTGACTCCTACAATGAGCAGTTCTTC. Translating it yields CASALAPDSYNEQFF. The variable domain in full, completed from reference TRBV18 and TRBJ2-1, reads NAGVMQNPRHLVRRRGQEARLRCSPMKGHSHVYWYRQLPEEGLKFMVYLQKENIIDESGMPKERFSAEFPKEGPSILRIQQVVRGDSAAYFCASALAPDSYNEQFFGPGTRLTVL.

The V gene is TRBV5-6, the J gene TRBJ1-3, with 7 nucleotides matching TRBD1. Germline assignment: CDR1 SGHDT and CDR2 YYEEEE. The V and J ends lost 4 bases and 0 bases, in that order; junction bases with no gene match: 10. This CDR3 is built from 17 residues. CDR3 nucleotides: TGTGCCAGCAGCGAATACGGACAGGAGGTCTCTGGAAACACCATATATTTT. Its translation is CASSEYGQEVSGNTIYF.

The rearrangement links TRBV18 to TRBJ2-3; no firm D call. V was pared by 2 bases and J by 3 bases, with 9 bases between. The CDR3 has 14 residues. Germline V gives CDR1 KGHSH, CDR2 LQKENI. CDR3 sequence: CASSPGLGTDTQYF. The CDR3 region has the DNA TGTGCCAGCTCACCAGGGTTGGGTACAGATACGCAGTATTTT. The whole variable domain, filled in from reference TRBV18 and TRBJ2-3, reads NAGVMQNPRHLVRRRGQEARLRCSPMKGHSHVYWYRQLPEEGLKFMVYLQKENIIDESGMPKERFSAEFPKEGPSILRIQQVVRGDSAAYFCASSPGLGTDTQYFGPGTRLTVL.

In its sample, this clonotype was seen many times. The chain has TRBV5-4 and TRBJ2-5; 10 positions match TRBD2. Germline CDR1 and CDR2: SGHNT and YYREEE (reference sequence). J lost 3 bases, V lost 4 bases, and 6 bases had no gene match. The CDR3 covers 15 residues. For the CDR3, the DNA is TGTGCCAGCAGCCTCGGGACTAGCGCGGAAGAGACCCAGTACTTC. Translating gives CASSLGTSAEETQYF. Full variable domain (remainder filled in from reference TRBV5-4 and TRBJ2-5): ETGVTQSPTHLIKTRGQQVTLRCSSQSGHNTVSWYQQALGQGPQFIFQYYREEENGRGNFPPRFSGLQFPNYSSELNVNALELDDSALYLCASSLGTSAEETQYFGPGTRLLVL.

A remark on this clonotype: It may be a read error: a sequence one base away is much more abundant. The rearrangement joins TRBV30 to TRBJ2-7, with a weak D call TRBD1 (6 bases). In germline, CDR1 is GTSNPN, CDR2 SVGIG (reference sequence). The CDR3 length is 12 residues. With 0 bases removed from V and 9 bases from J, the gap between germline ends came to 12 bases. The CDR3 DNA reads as TGTGCCTGGAGTGTCTCAGGGGTCGGGCAGTACTTC. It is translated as CAWSVSGVGQYF.

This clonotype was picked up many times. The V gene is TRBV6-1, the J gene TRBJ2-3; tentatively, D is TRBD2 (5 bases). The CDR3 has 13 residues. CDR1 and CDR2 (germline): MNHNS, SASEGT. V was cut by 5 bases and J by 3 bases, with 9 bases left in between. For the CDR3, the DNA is TGTGCCAGCAGTTTACGCGGGACAGATACGCAGTATTTT. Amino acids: CASSLRGTDTQYF.

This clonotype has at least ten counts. CDR3 in DNA: TGCAGCGTTGCGACAGGGGGACCCAAAAACATTCAGTACTTC. Amino acids: CSVATGGPKNIQYF. V usage is TRBV29-1 and J usage is TRBJ2-4, with TRBD1 matching 9 bases. The CDR3 consists of 14 residues. The junction had 3 bases not matched to a gene; V was cut back by 4 bases and J by 2 bases. Germline V gene sequence: CDR1 SQVTM, CDR2 ANQGSEA.

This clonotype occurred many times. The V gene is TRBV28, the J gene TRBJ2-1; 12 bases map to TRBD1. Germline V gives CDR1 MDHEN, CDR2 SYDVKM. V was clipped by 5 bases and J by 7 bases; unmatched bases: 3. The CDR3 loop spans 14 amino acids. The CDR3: CASSGGQGANEQFF. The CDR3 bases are TGTGCCAGCAGTGGGGGACAGGGGGCGAATGAGCAGTTCTTC.

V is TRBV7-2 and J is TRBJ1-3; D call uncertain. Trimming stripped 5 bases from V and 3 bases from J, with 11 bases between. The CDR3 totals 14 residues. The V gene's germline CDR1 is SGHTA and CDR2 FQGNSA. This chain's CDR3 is CASSMYILGNTIYF. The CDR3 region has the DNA TGTGCCAGCAGCATGTATATCCTTGGAAACACCATATATTTT.

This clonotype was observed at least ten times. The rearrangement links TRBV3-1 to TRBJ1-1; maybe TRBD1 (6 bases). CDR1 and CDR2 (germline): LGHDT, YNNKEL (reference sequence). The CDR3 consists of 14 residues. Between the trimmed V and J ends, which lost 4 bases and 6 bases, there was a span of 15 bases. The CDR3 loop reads CASSPTGGMAEAFF. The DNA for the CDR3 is TGTGCCAGCAGCCCGACAGGAGGAATGGCTGAAGCTTTCTTT. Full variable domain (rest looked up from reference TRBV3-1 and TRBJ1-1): DTAVSQTPKYLVTQMGNDKSIKCEQNLGHDTMYWYKQDSKKFLKIMFSYNNKELIINETVPNRFSPKSPDKAHLNLHINSLELGDSAVYFCASSPTGGMAEAFFGQGTRLTVV.

Here the CDR3 reads CASTPRGTGVLSNQPQHF. CDR3 nucleotides: TGTGCCAGCACCCCTCGAGGGACAGGGGTTCTTAGCAATCAGCCCCAGCATTTT. V usage is TRBV28 and J usage is TRBJ1-5, with 10 bases fitting TRBD1. The CDR3 spans 18 residues. With V trimmed by 7 bases and J by 0 bases, 12 bases remained unmatched. The germline gives CDR1 MDHEN, CDR2 SYDVKM.

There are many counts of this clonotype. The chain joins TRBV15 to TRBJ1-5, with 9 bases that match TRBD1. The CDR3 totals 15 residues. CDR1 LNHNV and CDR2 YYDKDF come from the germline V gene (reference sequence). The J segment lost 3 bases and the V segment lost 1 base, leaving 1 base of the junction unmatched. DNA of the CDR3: TGTGCCACCAGCAGAGGGACAGGGGTCAATCAGCCCCAGCATTTT. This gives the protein CATSRGTGVNQPQHF.

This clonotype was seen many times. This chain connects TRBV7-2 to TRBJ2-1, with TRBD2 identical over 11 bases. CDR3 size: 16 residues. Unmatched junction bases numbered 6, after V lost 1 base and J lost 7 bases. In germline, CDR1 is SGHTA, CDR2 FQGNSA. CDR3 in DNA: TGTGCCAGCAGCTTAGTAGCTAGCGGGGGGACAAATGAGCAGTTCTTC. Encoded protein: CASSLVASGGTNEQFF.

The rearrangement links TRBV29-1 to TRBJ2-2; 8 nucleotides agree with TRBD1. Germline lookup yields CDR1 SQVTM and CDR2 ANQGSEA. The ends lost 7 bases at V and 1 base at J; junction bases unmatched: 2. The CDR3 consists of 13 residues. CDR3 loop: CSGGQVNTGELFF. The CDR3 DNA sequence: TGCAGCGGGGGACAGGTGAACACCGGGGAGCTGTTTTTT.

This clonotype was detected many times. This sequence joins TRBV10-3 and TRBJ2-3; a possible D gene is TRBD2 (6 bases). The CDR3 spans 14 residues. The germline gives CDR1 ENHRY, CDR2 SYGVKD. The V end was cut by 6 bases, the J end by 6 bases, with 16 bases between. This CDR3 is CAISIGGLTDTQYF. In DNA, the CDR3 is TGTGCCATCAGCATCGGGGGTTTGACGGATACGCAGTATTTT.